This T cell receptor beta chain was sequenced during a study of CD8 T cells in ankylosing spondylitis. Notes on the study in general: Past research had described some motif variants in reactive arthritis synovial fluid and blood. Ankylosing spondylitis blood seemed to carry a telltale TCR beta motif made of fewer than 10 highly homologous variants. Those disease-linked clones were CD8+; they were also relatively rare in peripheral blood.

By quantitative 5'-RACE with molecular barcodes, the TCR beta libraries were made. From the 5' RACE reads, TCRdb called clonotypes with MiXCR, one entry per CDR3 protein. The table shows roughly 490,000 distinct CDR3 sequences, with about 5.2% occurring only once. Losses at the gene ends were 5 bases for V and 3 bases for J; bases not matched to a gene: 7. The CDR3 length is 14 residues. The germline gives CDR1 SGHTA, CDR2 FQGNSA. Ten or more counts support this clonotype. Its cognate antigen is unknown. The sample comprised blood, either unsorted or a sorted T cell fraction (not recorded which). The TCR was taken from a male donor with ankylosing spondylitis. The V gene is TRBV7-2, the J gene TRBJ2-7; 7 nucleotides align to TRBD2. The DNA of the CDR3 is TGTGCCAGCAGCCCTATGGGGGGGATCTACGAGCAGTACTTC. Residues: CASSPMGGIYEQYF.